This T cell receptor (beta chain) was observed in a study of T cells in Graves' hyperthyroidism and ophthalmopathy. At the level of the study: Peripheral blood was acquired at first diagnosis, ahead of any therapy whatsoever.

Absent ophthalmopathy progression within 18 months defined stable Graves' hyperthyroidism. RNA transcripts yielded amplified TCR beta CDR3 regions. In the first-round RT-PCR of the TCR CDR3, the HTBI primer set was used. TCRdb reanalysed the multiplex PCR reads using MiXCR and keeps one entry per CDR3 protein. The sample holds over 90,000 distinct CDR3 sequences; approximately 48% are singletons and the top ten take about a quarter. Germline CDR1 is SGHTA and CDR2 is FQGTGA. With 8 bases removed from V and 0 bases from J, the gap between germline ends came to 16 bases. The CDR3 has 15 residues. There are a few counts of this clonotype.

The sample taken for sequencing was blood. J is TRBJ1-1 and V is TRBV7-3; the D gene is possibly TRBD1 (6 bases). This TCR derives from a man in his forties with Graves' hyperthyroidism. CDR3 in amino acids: CASSPRGTMNTEAFF. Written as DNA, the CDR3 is TGTGCCAGCTCACCCAGGGGAACCATGAACACTGAAGCTTTCTTT.